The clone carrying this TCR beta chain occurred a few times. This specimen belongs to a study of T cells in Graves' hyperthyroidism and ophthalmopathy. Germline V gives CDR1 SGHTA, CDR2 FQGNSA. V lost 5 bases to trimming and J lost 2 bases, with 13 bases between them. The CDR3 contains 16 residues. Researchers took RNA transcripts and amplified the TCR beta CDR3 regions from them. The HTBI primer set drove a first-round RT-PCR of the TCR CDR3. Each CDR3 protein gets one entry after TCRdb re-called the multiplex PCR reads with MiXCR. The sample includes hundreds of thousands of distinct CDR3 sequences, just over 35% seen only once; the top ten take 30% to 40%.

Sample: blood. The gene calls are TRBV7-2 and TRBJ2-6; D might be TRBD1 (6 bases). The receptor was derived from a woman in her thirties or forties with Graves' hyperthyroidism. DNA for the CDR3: TGTGCCAGCAGCCCCCACAGGGCTGCTGGGGCCAACGTCCTGACTTTC. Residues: CASSPHRAAGANVLTF. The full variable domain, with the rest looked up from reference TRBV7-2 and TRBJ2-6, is GAGVSQSPSNKVTEKGKDVELRCDPISGHTALYWYRQSLGQGLEFLIYFQGNSAPDKSGLPSDRFSAERTGGSVSTLTIQRTQQEDSAVYLCASSPHRAAGANVLTFGAGSRLTVL.